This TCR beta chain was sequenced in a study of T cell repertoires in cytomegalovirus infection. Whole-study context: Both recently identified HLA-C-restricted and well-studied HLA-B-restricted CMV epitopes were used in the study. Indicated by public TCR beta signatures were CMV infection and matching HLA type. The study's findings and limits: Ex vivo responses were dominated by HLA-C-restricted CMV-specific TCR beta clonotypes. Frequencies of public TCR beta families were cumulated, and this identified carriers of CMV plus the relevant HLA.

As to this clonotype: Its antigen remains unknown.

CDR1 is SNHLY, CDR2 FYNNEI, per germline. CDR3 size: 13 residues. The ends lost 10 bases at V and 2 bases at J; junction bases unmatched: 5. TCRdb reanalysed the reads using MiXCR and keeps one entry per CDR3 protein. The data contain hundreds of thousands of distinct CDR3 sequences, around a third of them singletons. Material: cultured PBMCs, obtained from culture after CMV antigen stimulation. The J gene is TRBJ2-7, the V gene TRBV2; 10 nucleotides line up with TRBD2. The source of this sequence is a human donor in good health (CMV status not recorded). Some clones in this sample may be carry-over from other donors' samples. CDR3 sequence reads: CATTGLAAYEQYF. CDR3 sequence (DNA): TGTGCCACCACCGGACTAGCGGCCTACGAGCAGTACTTC.